This entry features one T cell receptor beta chain sequence. With the read ending 3 residues before the CDR3 end, the germline J gene is used to fill in that end. The data derive from a study of T cells in women clearing cervical HPV infection. The trim removed 4 bases at V and 0 bases at J, leaving 1 base unmatched. The CDR3 totals 14 residues. Germline V gene sequence: CDR1 SNHLY, CDR2 FYNNEI. Libraries were prepared by immunoSEQ multiplex PCR; TCRdb keeps only in-frame clonotypes and omits some of them. The sample includes about 36,000 clones. The receptor's source is a woman aged 18 to 69 with a cervical HPV16 infection that either progressed to CIN3+ or cleared (not recorded which). The V gene is TRBV2, the J gene TRBJ1-1; 8 bases map to TRBD1. Input material: blood buffy coat. The sequenced part of the CDR3 DNA is TGTGCCAGCAGTGGACAGGGGATGAACACTGAA. Protein product: CASSGQGMNTE. The full CDR3 reads CASSGQGMNTEAFF. Based on the CDR3 plus reference TRBV2 and TRBJ1-1, the full variable domain is EPEVTQTPSHQVTQMGQEVILRCVPISNHLYFYWYRQILGQKVEFLVSFYNNEISEKSEIFDDQFSVERPDGSNFTLKIRSTKLEDSAMYFCASSGQGMNTEAFFGQGTRLTVV.